A selection of T cell receptor beta chains follows, all from one sample in a study of cytomegalovirus exposure and HLA in healthy donors. TCRdb's copy holds only in-frame clones and misses some; the assay was immunoSEQ multiplex PCR. The table records about 170,000 clones, under 90% of them present only once. Sequenced: PBMCs. The source of these receptors is a male donor in good health and CMV-seronegative. CDR3s include the opening cysteine and the closing phenylalanine or tryptophan. D genes are given only for firm matches. Rows may omit the clone size; those that give it use once, few, many or a size class.

d_call,v_call,clone_size,j_call,cdr3_nt,cdr3_aa
NA,TRBV29-1,NA,TRBJ2-1,TGCAGCGTTGAAGATCGCAGGGTGACTAGGTTTAACAATGAGCAGTTCTTC,CSVEDRRVTRFNNEQFF
NA,TRBV19,NA,TRBJ2-7,TGTGCCAGCCGAGGGCAGGGGACGGGCTCCTACGAGCAGTACTTC,CASRGQGTGSYEQYF
TRBD1,TRBV5-1,NA,TRBJ1-1,TGCGCCAGCAGCTTGTTTACTCAGACAGGGATGAACACTGAAGCTTTCTTT,CASSLFTQTGMNTEAFF
TRBD2,TRBV7-2,NA,TRBJ2-7,TGTGCCAGCAGCTTACTGAGGACTAGTACGAAGGAGCAGTACTTC,CASSLLRTSTKEQYF
TRBD1,TRBV27,few,TRBJ1-2,TGTGCCAGCAGGAACCGGGACAGGGGGGGCTACACCTTC,CASRNRDRGGYTF
TRBD2,TRBV5-4,NA,TRBJ2-2,TGTGCCAGCAGCTTGGGGGGTCCAGCGGGGGACACCGGGGAGCTGTTTTTT,CASSLGGPAGDTGELFF
NA,TRBV10-3,NA,TRBJ2-7,TGTGCCACTTCGGCGGCGTCATCCTACGAGCAGTACTTC,CATSAASSYEQYF
NA,TRBV7-2,few,TRBJ2-7,TGTGCCAGCAGCTTAACCCGCGGGTCGAGCTACGAGCAGTACTTC,CASSLTRGSSYEQYF
TRBD1,TRBV30,NA,TRBJ1-2,TGTGCCTGGAGTGTGTCTTTGGGGACAGGGAATGGCTACACCTTC,CAWSVSLGTGNGYTF
TRBD2,TRBV19,few,TRBJ2-7,TGTGCCAGTAGTATAGGCGGGAGGTACAACGAGCAGTACTTC,CASSIGGRYNEQYF
NA,TRBV6-1,NA,TRBJ1-1,TGTGCCAGCAGTGAAGCGCGGGCATCGGCTTTCTTT,CASSEARASAFF
TRBD1,TRBV6-1,NA,TRBJ1-1,TGTGCCAGCAGTCTAGTTACCAGACAGGGCACTGAAGCTTTCTTT,CASSLVTRQGTEAFF
NA,TRBV2,NA,TRBJ1-4,TGTGCCAGCAGTGAACAGGGAACTAATGAAAAACTGTTTTTT,CASSEQGTNEKLFF
NA,TRBV6-1,NA,TRBJ1-4,TGTGCCAGCAGCGTAGACACACCCAATGAAAAACTGTTTTTT,CASSVDTPNEKLFF
NA,TRBV9,few,TRBJ2-3,TGTGCCAGCAGCACAGGGGCGGGGAGTGTGACAGATACGCAGTATTTT,CASSTGAGSVTDTQYF
NA,TRBV5-6,NA,TRBJ2-6,TGTGCCAGCAGCTTGGAGGGCAGGGCTGGGGCCAACGTCCTGACTTTC,CASSLEGRAGANVLTF
NA,TRBV6-1,NA,TRBJ2-1,TGTGCCAGCAGTTGGAGGGGAGATGAGCAGTTCTTC,CASSWRGDEQFF
TRBD2,TRBV2,NA,TRBJ2-3,TGTGCCAGCATGGGGAGGGCAGATACGCAGTATTTT,CASMGRADTQYF
NA,TRBV14,NA,TRBJ2-5,TGTGCCAGCAGCCAGATTGACTTCGTGGAGACCCAGTACTTC,CASSQIDFVETQYF
TRBD2,TRBV7-9,NA,TRBJ2-5,TGTGCCAGCAGCCCCACTAGCGGGAGAGGGGAGACCCAGTACTTC,CASSPTSGRGETQYF
TRBD1,TRBV29-1,NA,TRBJ2-5,TGCAGCGTTGAACCGGGACAGGGAAGGCGAACCCAGTACTTC,CSVEPGQGRRTQYF
NA,TRBV10-3,NA,TRBJ2-7,TGTGCCATCAGTGAGGGCGGGGCACTTTTGGAGCAGTACTTC,CAISEGGALLEQYF
TRBD2,TRBV9,NA,TRBJ2-5,TGTGCCAGCAGCGTCCCTAGCGGGGAACTGCAAGAGACCCAGTACTTC,CASSVPSGELQETQYF
NA,TRBV15,NA,TRBJ2-1,TGTGCCACCAGCAGAGATCTGGCGGGTAATGAGCAGTTCTTC,CATSRDLAGNEQFF
TRBD1,TRBV7-8,NA,TRBJ1-2,TGTGCCAGCAGCTCTACGGCACAGGGGACCCTAGCTAACTATGGCTACACCTTC,CASSSTAQGTLANYGYTF
NA,TRBV14,few,TRBJ1-1,TGTGCCAGCAGCCGAGTGGACAGCTCTCCCTTCTTT,CASSRVDSSPFF
NA,TRBV5-4,NA,TRBJ1-3,TGTGCCAGCAGCCACAACAGGGCGGACACCATATATTTT,CASSHNRADTIYF
NA,TRBV10-3,once,TRBJ2-7,TGTGCCATCAGTGAGCACAGCTACGAGCAGTACTTC,CAISEHSYEQYF
NA,TRBV11-2,NA,TRBJ2-1,TGTGCCAGCAGCTTAGTGGGGGGAACCTACAATGAGCAGTTCTTC,CASSLVGGTYNEQFF
NA,TRBV7-9,NA,TRBJ1-1,TGTTCCAGCAGCTTGGAGGGGAGGAACACTGAAGCTTTCTTT,CSSSLEGRNTEAFF
TRBD1,TRBV19,NA,TRBJ1-5,TGTGCCAGTAGGGAAAACACAGGGGACCAGCCCCAGCATTTT,CASRENTGDQPQHF
TRBD1,TRBV7-3,NA,TRBJ2-3,TGTGCCAGCAGCGCGGACAGGGGGGCAAATACGCAGTATTTT,CASSADRGANTQYF
TRBD2,TRBV6-1,NA,TRBJ2-5,TGTGCCAGCAGGAGACTAGCGGCTCCGGAGACCCAGTACTTC,CASRRLAAPETQYF
TRBD2,TRBV5-1,few,TRBJ2-3,TGCGCCAGCAGCCCACTAGCGGGAGGCACAGATACGCAGTATTTT,CASSPLAGGTDTQYF
TRBD1,TRBV29-1,NA,TRBJ2-7,TGCAGCGTTGAGAGGGGGCTCGAGCAGTACTTC,CSVERGLEQYF
TRBD1,TRBV28,NA,TRBJ1-2,TGTGCCAGCAGGCCTGGGCTCGGGGACAGGGGATTTTATGGCTACACCTTC,CASRPGLGDRGFYGYTF
TRBD1,TRBV15,NA,TRBJ1-2,TGTGCCACCAGCAGAGATAACGACAGGGCGAACTATGGCTACACCTTC,CATSRDNDRANYGYTF
NA,TRBV28,NA,TRBJ1-2,TGTGCCAGCAGTTTCGGGGGAGCGGATGGCTACACCTTC,CASSFGGADGYTF
NA,TRBV9,NA,TRBJ1-1,TGTGCCAGCAGCGTATTAGAAAACACTGAAGCTTTCTTT,CASSVLENTEAFF
NA,TRBV7-8,NA,TRBJ2-7,TGTGCCAGCAGCTTAGACAAGAATTACGAGCAGTACTTC,CASSLDKNYEQYF
NA,TRBV6-1,NA,TRBJ1-3,TGTGCCAGCATCCCTCCAGGGTCTGGAAACACCATATATTTT,CASIPPGSGNTIYF
NA,TRBV7-9,NA,TRBJ2-7,TGTTCCAGCAGCCCCGAGGGGGGGCGGTTGGCCTTC,CSSSPEGGRLAF
TRBD1,TRBV9,NA,TRBJ2-1,TGTGCCAGCAGCGCCGGACAGGGGGTGGATGAGCAGTTCTTC,CASSAGQGVDEQFF